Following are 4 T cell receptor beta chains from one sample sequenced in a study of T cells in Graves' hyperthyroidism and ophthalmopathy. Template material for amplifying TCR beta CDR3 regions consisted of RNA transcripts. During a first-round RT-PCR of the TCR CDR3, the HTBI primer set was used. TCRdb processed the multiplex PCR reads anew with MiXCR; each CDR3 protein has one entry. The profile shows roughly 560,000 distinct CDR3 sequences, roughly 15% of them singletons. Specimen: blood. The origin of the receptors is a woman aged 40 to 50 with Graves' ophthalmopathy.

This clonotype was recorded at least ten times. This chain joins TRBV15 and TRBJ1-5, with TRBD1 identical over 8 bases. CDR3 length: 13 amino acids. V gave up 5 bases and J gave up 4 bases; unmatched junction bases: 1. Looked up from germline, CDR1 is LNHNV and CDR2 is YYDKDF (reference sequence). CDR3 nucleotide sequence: TGTGCCACCAGCGGACAGGGAAATCAGCCCCAGCATTTT. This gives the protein CATSGQGNQPQHF. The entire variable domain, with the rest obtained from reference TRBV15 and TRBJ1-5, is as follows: DAMVIQNPRYQVTQFGKPVTLSCSQTLNHNVMYWYQQKSSQAPKLLFHYYDKDFNNEADTPDNFQSRRPNTSFCFLDIRSPGLGDTAMYLCATSGQGNQPQHFGDGTRLSIL.

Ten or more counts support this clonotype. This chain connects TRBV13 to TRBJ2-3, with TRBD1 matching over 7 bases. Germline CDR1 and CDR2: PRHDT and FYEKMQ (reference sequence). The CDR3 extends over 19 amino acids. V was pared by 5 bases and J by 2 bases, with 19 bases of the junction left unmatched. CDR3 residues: CASSPRQGPLFVNTDTQYF. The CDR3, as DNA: TGTGCCAGCAGCCCCCGACAGGGTCCGCTATTTGTGAACACAGATACGCAGTATTTT.

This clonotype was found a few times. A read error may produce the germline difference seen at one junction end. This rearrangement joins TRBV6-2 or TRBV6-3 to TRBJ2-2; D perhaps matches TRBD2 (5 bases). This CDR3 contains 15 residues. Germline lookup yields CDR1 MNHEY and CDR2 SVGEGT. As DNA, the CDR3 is TGTGCCACCAGTTGGATGCTCGCGGGCACCGGGGAGCTGTTTTTT. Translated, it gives CATSWMLAGTGELFF.

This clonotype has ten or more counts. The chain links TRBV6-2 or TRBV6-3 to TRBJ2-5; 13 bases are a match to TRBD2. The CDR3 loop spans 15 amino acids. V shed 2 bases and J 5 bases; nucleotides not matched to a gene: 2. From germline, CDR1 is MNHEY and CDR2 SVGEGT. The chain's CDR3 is CASSYGLAGVETQYF. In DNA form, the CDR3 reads TGTGCCAGCAGTTACGGACTAGCGGGAGTTGAGACCCAGTACTTC.